These T cell receptor beta chains were read from a single sample in a study of cytomegalovirus exposure and HLA in healthy donors. This table comes from immunoSEQ multiplex PCR, and its TCRdb copy is limited to in-frame clones, with some not included. The table includes under 200,000 clones, roughly 80% detected once. The sequencing sample was made of PBMCs. All receptors derive from a man aged 30 to 39 in good health and CMV-seronegative. Both conserved end residues are trimmed from each CDR3. Expanded clones are given a class, and other clones once, few, many or no size at all.

V: TRBV19; size: once; J: TRBJ1-1; CDR3: ASTRGLMMNTEAF
V: TRBV27; size: NA; J: TRBJ1-4; CDR3: ASSRVNEKLF
V: TRBV6-1; size: once; J: TRBJ2-7; CDR3: ASSERLAGGYEQY
V: TRBV18; size: NA; J: TRBJ2-3; CDR3: ASSPLDILDTQY
V: TRBV27; size: NA; J: TRBJ2-2; CDR3: ASSLTGGWTGELF
V: TRBV30; size: few; J: TRBJ2-3; CDR3: AWSVPLRGTDTQY
V: TRBV5-6; size: NA; J: TRBJ1-5; CDR3: ASSFQDQPQH
V: TRBV5-1; size: NA; J: TRBJ2-7; CDR3: ASSSGTGVSEQY
V: TRBV21-1; size: NA; J: TRBJ2-2; CDR3: ASMLGDGTGELF
V: TRBV15; size: few; J: TRBJ1-5; CDR3: ATSRGQSNQPQH
V: TRBV11-2; size: NA; J: TRBJ2-1; CDR3: ASSLGGGLGLDEQF
V: TRBV30; size: few; J: TRBJ2-7; CDR3: AWSIGTSGPYEQY
V: TRBV6-5; size: NA; J: TRBJ1-4; CDR3: ASSYSGGNEKLF
V: TRBV4-1; size: NA; J: TRBJ2-7; CDR3: ASSQTPSLGEQY
V: TRBV4-1; size: NA; J: TRBJ2-7; CDR3: ASSPRSGSGSLVQY
V: TRBV18; size: once; J: TRBJ2-7; CDR3: ASRASGEYEQY
V: TRBV5-6; size: NA; J: TRBJ2-7; CDR3: ASSPGALGEQY
V: TRBV19; size: NA; J: TRBJ1-5; CDR3: ASSIQGRYQPQH
V: TRBV27; size: NA; J: TRBJ2-1; CDR3: ASSLWREGEQF
V: TRBV7-9; size: NA; J: TRBJ2-7; CDR3: ASSLAADRAYEQY
V: TRBV27; size: once; J: TRBJ1-4; CDR3: ASSWGGSGGKLF
V: TRBV27; size: NA; J: TRBJ1-2; CDR3: ASSLRQGNNYGYT
V: TRBV27; size: few; J: TRBJ2-7; CDR3: ASSPTGGPYEQY